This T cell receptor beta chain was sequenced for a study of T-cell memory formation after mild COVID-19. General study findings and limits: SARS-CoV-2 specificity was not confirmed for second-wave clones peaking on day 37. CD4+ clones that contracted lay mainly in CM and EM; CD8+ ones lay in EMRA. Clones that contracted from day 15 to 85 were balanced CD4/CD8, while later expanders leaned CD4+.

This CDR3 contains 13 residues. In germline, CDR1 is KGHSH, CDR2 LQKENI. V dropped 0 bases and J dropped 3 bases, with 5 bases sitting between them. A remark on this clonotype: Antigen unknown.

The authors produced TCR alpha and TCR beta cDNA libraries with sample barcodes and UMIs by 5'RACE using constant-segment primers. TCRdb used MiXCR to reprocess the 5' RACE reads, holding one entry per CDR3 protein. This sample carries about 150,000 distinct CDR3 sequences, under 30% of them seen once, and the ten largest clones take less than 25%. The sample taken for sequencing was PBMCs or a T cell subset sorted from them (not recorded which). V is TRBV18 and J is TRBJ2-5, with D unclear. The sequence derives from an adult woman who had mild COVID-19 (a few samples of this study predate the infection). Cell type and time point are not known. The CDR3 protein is CASSPPTKETQYF. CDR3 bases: TGTGCCAGCTCACCACCCACTAAAGAGACCCAGTACTTC.